This record concerns one TCR beta chain sequence. Its target is unknown. The sequence runs out 3 residues before the end of the CDR3; the remainder is reconstructed from the germline J gene. Generated by immunoSEQ multiplex PCR, the TCRdb table keeps only in-frame clones and is missing some. The sample totals approximately 37,000 clones. This specimen belongs to a study of T cells in women clearing cervical HPV infection. Study conclusions and caveats: Unknown T-cell numbers per sample may underlie the richness differences. It is unknown whether associations predate infection; no effector/memory or HPV-specific sorting.

Prevalent HPV16 infections were excluded; only incident single HPV16 infections included. The CDR3 extends over 12 amino acids. Germline V gene data show CDR1 as SGHKS and CDR2 as YYEKEE (reference sequence). The V end lost 1 base, the J end lost 7 bases, and 8 bases lay between the germline ends. This TCR came from a woman between 18 and 70 years old with a cervical HPV16 infection that either progressed to CIN3+ or cleared (not recorded which). The chain carries TRBV5-5 and TRBJ1-2; D unresolved. The source material was blood buffy coat. The CDR3 is CASSLSSGGYTF. Partial CDR3 DNA: TGTGCCAGCAGCTTGTCATCGGGTGGC.